The TCR beta chain described here comes from a study of T cell repertoires in cytomegalovirus infection. TCRdb re-derived calls from the reads in MiXCR, one entry per CDR3 protein. The sample carries 300,000 to 400,000 distinct CDR3 sequences, 15% to 20% recorded once. Trimming cost V 5 bases and J 5 bases, with 13 bases left between them. Germline values: CDR1 SGHNT, CDR2 YYREEE (reference sequence). The CDR3 length is 13 residues. The sequence was obtained from a human donor in good health (CMV status not recorded). Some clones in this sample may be carry-over from other donors' samples. Sample: PBMCs. The J gene is TRBJ1-2, the V gene TRBV5-4, with D possibly matching TRBD1 (5 bases). The CDR3 spells CASRDTPGYGYTF. The DNA for the CDR3 is TGTGCCAGCAGGGACACCCCAGGGTATGGCTACACCTTC.